These 19 T cell receptor beta chains originate from one sample sequenced in a study of T cell responses to AZD1222 COVID-19 vaccine. Produced via immunoSEQ multiplex PCR; TCRdb's table is partial and in-frame only. The sample shows around 270,000 clones, around 93% of them seen only once. This material consisted of peripheral blood, taken 28 days after the second AZD1222 dose. All receptors come from an adult who received the AZD1222 COVID-19 vaccine.

In the case of this clone: Other DNA sequences in this sample translate to the same CDR3. V is TRBV28 and J is TRBJ1-3; no clear D gene. Trimming took 6 bases from V and 2 from J, leaving 8 bases between them. The CDR3 is made up of 13 amino acids. Germline CDR1 reads MDHEN; CDR2 reads SYDVKM. CDR3 coding DNA: TGTGCCAGCAGCCTCCGGGCTGGAAACACCATATATTTT. Translating gives CASSLRAGNTIYF.

The chain is built from TRBV3-1 (or the pseudogene TRBV3-2) and TRBJ2-2; no reliable D call. CDR3 length: 12 residues. The V and J ends lost 4 bases and 4 bases respectively, with 4 bases between them. Germline-derived CDR1 and CDR2 are LGHDT and YNNKEL (reference sequence). The CDR3 region is CASSLGTGELFF. The CDR3 nucleotides are TGTGCCAGCAGCCTTGGCACCGGGGAGCTGTTTTTT.

This chain joins TRBV9 and TRBJ2-1, with D perhaps TRBD2 (5 bases). The CDR3 runs to 16 residues. Trimming removed 0 bases at V and 3 bases at J, with 13 bases between. CDR1 and CDR2 (germline): SGDLS, YYNGEE. The CDR3 region has the DNA TGTGCCAGCAGCGTAGCGGACTCTCCTTTCTACAATGAGCAGTTCTTC. Translated, it gives CASSVADSPFYNEQFF.

The chain uses TRBV6-2 or TRBV6-3 and TRBJ1-1; unclear D gene. Trimming took off 2 bases at V and 6 bases at J, with 4 bases between the two ends. Per the germline V gene, CDR1 is MNHEY and CDR2 is SVGEGT. This CDR3 is built from 11 residues. CDR3 nucleotides: TGTGCCAGCAGTTACGGGGCTGAAGCTTTCTTT. Amino acids: CASSYGAEAFF.

For the CDR3, the DNA is TGTGCCAGTAGTACCTTCGACAGGGACAACTATGGCTACACCTTC. Translating gives CASSTFDRDNYGYTF. V and J are TRBV19 and TRBJ1-2; TRBD1 aligns across 7 bases. With V trimmed by 4 bases and J by 2 bases, 7 bases remained unmatched. The CDR3 spans 15 residues. CDR1 is LNHDA, CDR2 SQIVND, per germline (reference sequence).

The chain combines TRBV7-2 with TRBJ2-1; 14 positions agree with TRBD2. The CDR3 runs 16 residues. Trimming took 2 bases from V and 7 from J; bases not matched to a gene: 4. The V gene's germline CDR1 is SGHTA and CDR2 FQGNSA. CDR3 DNA sequence: TGTGCCAGCAGCTTAAGACTAGCGGGGGGGAGGAATGAGCAGTTCTTC. Its protein product is CASSLRLAGGRNEQFF.

The V call is TRBV6-5, the J call TRBJ2-1; 9 bases match TRBD2. Germline CDR1 and CDR2: MNHEY and SVGAGI. This CDR3 has 14 amino acids. The trim removed 8 bases at V and 8 bases at J, leaving 10 bases unmatched. For the CDR3, the DNA is TGTGCCAGCCGGGTCGCGGGAGGGAACCATGAGCAGTTCTTC. This encodes CASRVAGGNHEQFF.

The genes are TRBV21-1 and TRBJ1-5. TRBV21-1 is assigned pseudogene status. CDR3 size: 12 residues. CDR3 DNA: TGTGCCAGCAGCAAGCGGGGACAGCCCCAGCATTTT. Translating gives CASSKRGQPQHF.

V and J are TRBV15 and TRBJ2-5; no reliable D call. CDR1 and CDR2 (germline): LNHNV, YYDKDF (reference sequence). Trimming took off 0 bases at V and 8 bases at J, with 4 bases between the two ends. CDR3 size: 11 residues. This CDR3 is CATSRERTQYF. The CDR3 DNA sequence: TGTGCCACCAGCAGAGAAAGAACCCAGTACTTC.

The chain is built from TRBV9 and TRBJ2-5; D is ambiguous. Between the trimmed V and J ends, which lost 0 bases and 3 bases, there was a span of 9 bases. The CDR3 length is 14 residues. Germline V CDR1 and CDR2: SGDLS, YYNGEE. DNA of the CDR3: TGTGCCAGCAGCGTAGGGTTTTCGAAAGAGACCCAGTACTTC. It is translated as CASSVGFSKETQYF.

This clone was seen once. The rearrangement joins TRBV10-3 to TRBJ2-5, with D possibly matching TRBD1 (6 bases). V lost 10 bases and J 2 bases, leaving 23 bases between the germline ends. The CDR3 has 16 residues. Germline V CDR1 and CDR2: ENHRY, SYGVKD. In nucleotides, the CDR3 is TGTGCCAGTAGGCCCTCTCCCGGGACACAACAAGAGACCCAGTACTTC. Protein: CASRPSPGTQQETQYF.

The chain uses TRBV29-1 and TRBJ2-1; tentatively, D is TRBD1 (5 bases). Trimming removed 4 bases at V and 9 bases at J, with 22 bases between. Germline V gene sequence: CDR1 SQVTM, CDR2 ANQGSEA. The CDR3 consists of 15 residues. Here the CDR3 DNA reads TGCAGCGTTGTTAAGGGGCTCTCAAATAGTGGTGAGCAGTTCTTC. Its protein product is CSVVKGLSNSGEQFF.

The J gene is TRBJ2-6, the V gene TRBV28, with 14 bases matching TRBD2. V was pared by 7 bases and J by 4 bases, with 18 bases of the junction left unmatched. In germline, CDR1 is MDHEN, CDR2 SYDVKM. This CDR3 has 21 amino acids. CDR3 loop: CASKFWGLAGASPLGANVLTF. The CDR3 bases are TGTGCCAGCAAGTTTTGGGGACTAGCGGGAGCCTCCCCTCTGGGGGCCAACGTCCTGACTTTC.

This CDR3 is CASTNGLVGNTGELFF. The CDR3 DNA follows: TGTGCCAGCACGAACGGGCTCGTCGGGAACACCGGGGAGCTGTTTTTT. The rearrangement uses TRBV9 and TRBJ2-2; D not resolved. Germline-derived CDR1 and CDR2 are SGDLS and YYNGEE. Between the trimmed V and J ends, which lost 6 bases and 1 base, there was a span of 16 bases. The CDR3 has 16 amino acids.

The chain recombines TRBV5-1 with TRBJ2-7; D may be TRBD1 (6 bases). V was trimmed by 4 bases and J by 9 bases, leaving 14 bases between them. Germline V gene data show CDR1 as SGHRS and CDR2 as YFSETQ. There are 12 residues in the CDR3. The CDR3, as DNA: TGCGCCAGCAGCCCCGGGACATCGGGGCAGTACTTC. Amino acid sequence: CASSPGTSGQYF. Full variable domain (remainder filled in from reference TRBV5-1 and TRBJ2-7): KAGVTQTPRYLIKTRGQQVTLSCSPISGHRSVSWYQQTPGQGLQFLFEYFSETQRNKGNFPGRFSGRQFSNSRSEMNVSTLELGDSALYLCASSPGTSGQYFGPGTRLTVT.

The rearrangement joins TRBV7-9 to TRBJ2-3; D is perhaps TRBD1 (6 bases). The CDR3 loop spans 15 amino acids. V lost 1 base and J lost 0, with 8 bases in between. The V gene's germline CDR1 is SEHNR and CDR2 FQNEAQ (reference sequence). CDR3 sequence: CASSLGTVSTDTQYF. The CDR3 DNA sequence: TGTGCCAGCAGCTTAGGGACAGTAAGCACAGATACGCAGTATTTT. The full variable domain, its missing parts supplied by reference TRBV7-9 and TRBJ2-3, is DTGVSQNPRHKITKRGQNVTFRCDPISEHNRLYWYRQTLGQGPEFLTYFQNEAQLEKSRLLSDRFSAERPKGSFSTLEIQRTEQGDSAMYLCASSLGTVSTDTQYFGPGTRLTVL.

The rearrangement uses TRBV18 and TRBJ1-1, with D uncertain. With 6 bases removed from V and 3 bases from J, the gap between germline ends came to 11 bases. This CDR3 is 13 amino acids long. Germline V lookup: CDR1 KGHSH, CDR2 LQKENI. The CDR3 spells CASSTNSDTEAFF. DNA for the CDR3: TGTGCCAGCTCTACCAACAGCGACACTGAAGCTTTCTTT. Full variable domain (missing parts from reference TRBV18 and TRBJ1-1): NAGVMQNPRHLVRRRGQEARLRCSPMKGHSHVYWYRQLPEEGLKFMVYLQKENIIDESGMPKERFSAEFPKEGPSILRIQQVVRGDSAAYFCASSTNSDTEAFFGQGTRLTVV.

The chain recombines TRBV9 with TRBJ2-2; 9 bases fit TRBD2. Trimming took 3 bases from V and 2 from J; bases not matched to a gene: 11. There are 18 residues in the CDR3. Germline CDR1 SGDLS, CDR2 YYNGEE. CDR3 DNA: TGTGCCAGCAGCGCATCTATGACTAGCGGAGCCAACACCGGGGAGCTGTTTTTT. Translated: CASSASMTSGANTGELFF.

The chain is built from TRBV6-5 and TRBJ2-3; D unresolved. V lost 5 bases to trimming and J lost 6 bases, with 9 bases between them. This CDR3 comprises 12 residues. CDR1 is MNHEY, CDR2 SVGAGI, per germline. The CDR3 nucleotides are TGTGCCAGCAGTCTACAAGGGGATACGCAGTATTTT. This translates into CASSLQGDTQYF.